This T cell receptor (beta chain) was documented in a study of monozygotic twins with inflammatory bowel disease. Overall study results and limits: A single strong clonotype or signal linked to IBD was not supported.

Turning to this clonotype: The antigen is unknown.

TCRdb re-called the 5' RACE reads and shows each CDR3 protein once, DNA omitted. This table holds over 200,000 distinct CDR3 sequences. The TCR comes from a human donor with ulcerative colitis or Crohn's disease, or a healthy co-twin of an affected twin (not recorded which). The sample comprised blood.

This CDR3 is CASSLQGTSYNEQFF. The chain uses TRBV7-2 and TRBJ2-1. Germline assignment: CDR1 SGHTA and CDR2 FQGNSA. The CDR3 contains 15 residues.